This T cell receptor beta chain was captured in a study of blood T cell repertoires in COVID-19. On the study more broadly: PBMCs, B-cell-depleted T cells, or T cells provided the cDNA or gDNA that made up the material.

Germline V gene data show CDR1 as LNHDA and CDR2 as SQIVND (reference sequence). The CDR3 is 14 residues long. Losses at the gene ends were 7 bases for V and 3 bases for J; bases not matched to a gene: 9. Study processing details: The assay estimated nucleated cells by amplifying reference gene primers. Profiling relied on immunoSEQ multiplex PCR, and the TCRdb table lists in-frame clones only, not all of them. The D gene and trimming were derived from the DNA, and the V and J assignments and clone size from that table. The data hold 300,000 to 350,000 clones, with 85% to 90% observed a single time. Ages ranged from about 18 to 89 years, with residence in 24 US areas. Participants' own reports of clinical history determined their cohort assignment.

The sequenced sample consisted of PBMCs or T cells enriched from blood (not recorded which). The gene calls are TRBV19 and TRBJ2-7; 7 nucleotides line up with TRBD1. The TCR was taken from a woman in her twenties or thirties who had recovered from COVID-19. The CDR3 here is CASKSRTGHYEQYF. The CDR3 DNA is TGTGCCAGTAAATCTCGGACAGGTCACTACGAGCAGTACTTC.